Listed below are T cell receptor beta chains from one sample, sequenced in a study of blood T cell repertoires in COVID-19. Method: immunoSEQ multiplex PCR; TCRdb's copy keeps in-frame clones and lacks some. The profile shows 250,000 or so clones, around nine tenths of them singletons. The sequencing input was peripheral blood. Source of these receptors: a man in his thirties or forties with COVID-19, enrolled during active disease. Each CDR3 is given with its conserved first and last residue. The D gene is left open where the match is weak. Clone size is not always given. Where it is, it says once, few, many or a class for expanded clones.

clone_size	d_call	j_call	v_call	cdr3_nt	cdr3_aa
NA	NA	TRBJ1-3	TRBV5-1	TGCGCCAGCAGCTTGGACAGGGCTGGAAACACCATATATTTT	CASSLDRAGNTIYF
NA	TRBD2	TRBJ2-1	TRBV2	TGTGCCATGAGCGGGGGGTATGGCGCCTATGAGCAGTTCTTC	CAMSGGYGAYEQFF
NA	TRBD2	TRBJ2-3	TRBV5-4	TGTGCCAGCAGCTTAGCAGGGCGGGGGGTCACAGATACGCAGTATTTT	CASSLAGRGVTDTQYF
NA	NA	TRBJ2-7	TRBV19	TGTGCCAGCCGACAGGCAGATACCTTAACCTACGAGCAGTACTTC	CASRQADTLTYEQYF
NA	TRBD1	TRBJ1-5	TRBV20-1	TGCAGTGCTAGTAGGCCGCCGGGACAGGGTGATCAGCCCCAGCATTTT	CSASRPPGQGDQPQHF
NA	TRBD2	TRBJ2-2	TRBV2	TGTGCCAGCAGTGAAGCGCATGAGCGGGGGAACACCGGGGAGCTGTTTTTT	CASSEAHERGNTGELFF
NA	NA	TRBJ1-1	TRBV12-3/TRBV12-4	TGTGCCAGCAGTGCAGAGAACACTGAAGCTTTCTTT	CASSAENTEAFF
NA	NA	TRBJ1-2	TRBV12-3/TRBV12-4	TGTGCCAGCCGAGAACAGGAGTCGAGCGGCTACACCTTC	CASREQESSGYTF
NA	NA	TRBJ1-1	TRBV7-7	TGTGCCAGCAGCTTAGACCAGGGAACTGAAGCTTTCTTT	CASSLDQGTEAFF
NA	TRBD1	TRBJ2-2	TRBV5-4	TGTGCCAGCAGCTTGGGGACAGGGGGCGATAAGTCCGGGGAGCTGTTTTTT	CASSLGTGGDKSGELFF
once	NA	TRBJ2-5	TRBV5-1	TGCGCCAGCAGCTTGGAGTCCCTGGGGGGAAGGCTAAAAGAGACCCAGTACTTC	CASSLESLGGRLKETQYF
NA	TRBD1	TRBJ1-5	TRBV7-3	TGTGCCAGCAGCTTAACGTTAGGGGACAGCGATCAGCAGCCCCAGCATTTT	CASSLTLGDSDQQPQHF
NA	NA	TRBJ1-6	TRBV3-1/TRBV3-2	TGTGCCAGCAGCCAAGGGTCCCAGGGGTTTGGTTCACCCCTCCACTTT	CASSQGSQGFGSPLHF
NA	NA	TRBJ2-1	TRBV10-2	TGCGCCAGCAGTGGAATAGCGAGGGGGAATGAGCAGTTCTTC	CASSGIARGNEQFF
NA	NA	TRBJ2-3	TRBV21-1	TGTGCCAGCAGCAAAGGGGGCGGGGGGGACGCCCCGGGTACGCAGTATTTT	CASSKGGGGDAPGTQYF
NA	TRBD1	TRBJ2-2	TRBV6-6	TGTGCCAGCATTCTGGGACAGGGGGCAACCGGGGAGCTGTTTTTT	CASILGQGATGELFF
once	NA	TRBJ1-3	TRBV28	TGTGCCAGCAGCCTCCCGGGACTTGGAAACACCATATATTTT	CASSLPGLGNTIYF
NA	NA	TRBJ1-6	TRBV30	TGTGCCTGGAGTAGGACACAAAGCTCCTATAATTCACCCCTCCACTTT	CAWSRTQSSYNSPLHF
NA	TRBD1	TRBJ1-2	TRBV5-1	TGCGCCAGCAGCCGCATGACAGGGGGTGACTATGGCTACACCTTC	CASSRMTGGDYGYTF
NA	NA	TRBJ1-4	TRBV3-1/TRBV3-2	TGTGCCAGCAGCCTTAGTACTCAAAATGAAAAACTGTTTTTT	CASSLSTQNEKLFF
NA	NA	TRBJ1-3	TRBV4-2	TGTGCCAGCAGCCACCACCTGGGGGGGTTCAACGGAAACACCATATATTTT	CASSHHLGGFNGNTIYF
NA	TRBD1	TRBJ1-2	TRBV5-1	TGCGCCAGCAGCTTGGTATCAGGGGGCGCGTCAGATGGCTACACCTTC	CASSLVSGGASDGYTF
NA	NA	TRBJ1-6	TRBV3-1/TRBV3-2	TGTGCCAGCAACTGGGAGGGGTCCGGTGGGGGGCCCCTCCACTTT	CASNWEGSGGGPLHF
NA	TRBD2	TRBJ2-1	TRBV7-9	TGTGCCAGCAGCATGACTAGCGGGGGGGCCCTATTCTTC	CASSMTSGGALFF
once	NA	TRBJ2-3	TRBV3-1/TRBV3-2	TGTGCCAGCAGCCATGCGACACTCCCCACAGATACGCAGTATTTT	CASSHATLPTDTQYF
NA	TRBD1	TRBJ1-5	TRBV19	TGTGCCAGTAGTGATCAACCGGGACAGATGGATCAGCCCCAGCATTTT	CASSDQPGQMDQPQHF
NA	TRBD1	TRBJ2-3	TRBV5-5	TGTGCCAGCAGCCGACAGGGGGCGGTGACAGATACGCAGTATTTT	CASSRQGAVTDTQYF
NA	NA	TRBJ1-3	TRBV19	TGTGCCAGTAGTATAACAGGGTCGGTCTCTGGAAACACCATATATTTT	CASSITGSVSGNTIYF
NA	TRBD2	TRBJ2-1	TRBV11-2	TGTGCCAGCAGCTTAGATCTAGCGGGGGGAACTAGCTCCTACAATGAGCAGTTCTTC	CASSLDLAGGTSSYNEQFF
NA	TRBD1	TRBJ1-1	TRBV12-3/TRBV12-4	TGTGCCAGCAGTTTGACAGGGAGGACTGAAGCTTTCTTT	CASSLTGRTEAFF
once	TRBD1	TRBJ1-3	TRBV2	TGTGCCAGCAGTAAAGACAGGGGAACTGGAAACACCATATATTTT	CASSKDRGTGNTIYF
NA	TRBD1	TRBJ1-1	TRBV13	TGTGCCAGCACCCCCCAGGGGGCTGACACTGAAGCTTTCTTT	CASTPQGADTEAFF
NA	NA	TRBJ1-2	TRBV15	TGTGCCACGATTTCAGGGTTAGGCTACACCTTC	CATISGLGYTF
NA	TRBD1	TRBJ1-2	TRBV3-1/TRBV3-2	TGTGCCAGCAGCCGGCAGGGGGATGGCTACACCTTC	CASSRQGDGYTF
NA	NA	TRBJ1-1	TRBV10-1	TGCGCCAGCAGTGAGTCGCCCGGGGAGGGTACTGAAGCTTTCTTT	CASSESPGEGTEAFF
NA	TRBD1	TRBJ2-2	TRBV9	TGTGCCAGCAGCCCTTGGGACAGGGCGAACACCGGGGAGCTGTTTTTT	CASSPWDRANTGELFF
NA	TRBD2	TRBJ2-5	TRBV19	TGTGCCAGTAGCAGAGCGGGGGAGTTCCAAGAGACCCAGTACTTC	CASSRAGEFQETQYF
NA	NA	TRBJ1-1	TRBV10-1	TGCGCCAGCAGTGAGTTCAGGGGAACTGAAGCTTTCTTT	CASSEFRGTEAFF
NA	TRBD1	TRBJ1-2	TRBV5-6	TGTGCCAGCAGACAGGGACAGGTTGGAGGCTACACCTTC	CASRQGQVGGYTF
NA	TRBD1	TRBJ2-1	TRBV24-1	TGTGCCACCAGTGATTCTGGCCAGGGGGCCTACAATGAGCAGTTCTTC	CATSDSGQGAYNEQFF
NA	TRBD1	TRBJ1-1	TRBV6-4	TGTGCCAGCAGTATTGACAGGGGGCATAACACTGAAGCTTTCTTT	CASSIDRGHNTEAFF
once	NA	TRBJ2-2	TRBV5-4	TGTGCCAGCAGCCGCGCCCAAAACACCGGGGAGCTGTTTTTT	CASSRAQNTGELFF
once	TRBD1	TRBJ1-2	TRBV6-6	TGTGCCAGCTCAAACTCCGGGACAGGTCTTAATTATGGCTACACCTTC	CASSNSGTGLNYGYTF
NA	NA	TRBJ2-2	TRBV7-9	TGTGCCAGCAGCTCGAGGTACACCGGGGAGCTGTTTTTT	CASSSRYTGELFF
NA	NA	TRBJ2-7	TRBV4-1	TGCGCCAGCAGCCGTCAACAAGGAGATTGGTACGAGCAGTACTTC	CASSRQQGDWYEQYF
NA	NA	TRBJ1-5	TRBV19	TGTGCCAGTAAATGGGGGGGTAATCAGCCCCAGCATTTT	CASKWGGNQPQHF
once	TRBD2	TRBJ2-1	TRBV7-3	TGTGCCAGCAGCTCCAGTCCCGGGACTAGCGGGGGGGCCCTTTCCTACAATGAGCAGTTCTTC	CASSSSPGTSGGALSYNEQFF
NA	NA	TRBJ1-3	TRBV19	TGTGCCAGTAGTATTGGGCAGCGAAACACCATATATTTT	CASSIGQRNTIYF